The rows below give T cell receptor beta chains drawn from one sample of a study of blood T cells in healthy people across ages. TCRdb independently ran MiXCR on the 5' RACE reads; one entry per CDR3 protein. The profile covers fewer than 950,000 distinct CDR3 sequences, with roughly 50% appearing a single time and around 41% taken by the ten largest. Sequenced material: blood. These receptor sequences come from a man aged 80 or over in good health. The CDR3 runs from the conserved cysteine through the conserved F or W. Fields, in order: D gene, clone size, V gene, J gene, CDR3 protein, CDR3 DNA. D genes are given only for firm matches. For some rows the clone size is stated as once, few or many, or as a class when expanded; others skip it.

d_call: NA
clone_size: once
v_call: TRBV28
j_call: TRBJ1-4
cdr3_aa: CATWSRLLFF
cdr3_nt: TGTGCCACATGGTCGCGGTTACTGTTTTTT

d_call: TRBD2
clone_size: NA
v_call: TRBV5-1
j_call: TRBJ2-3
cdr3_aa: CASSLPSGRLSTDTQYF
cdr3_nt: TGCGCCAGCAGCTTGCCTAGCGGGCGGCTTAGCACAGATACGCAGTATTTT

d_call: NA
clone_size: NA
v_call: TRBV5-1
j_call: TRBJ2-2
cdr3_aa: CASLASANTGELFF
cdr3_nt: TGCGCCAGCCTGGCCTCCGCGAACACCGGGGAGCTGTTTTTT

d_call: TRBD2
clone_size: NA
v_call: TRBV20-1
j_call: TRBJ2-7
cdr3_aa: CSLLAGALGEQYF
cdr3_nt: TGCAGTCTCCTAGCGGGGGCTCTCGGGGAGCAGTACTTC

d_call: NA
clone_size: NA
v_call: TRBV7-2
j_call: TRBJ2-1
cdr3_aa: CASSGGGGTFEQFF
cdr3_nt: TGTGCCAGCAGTGGGGGCGGGGGTACGTTCGAGCAGTTCTTC

d_call: NA
clone_size: NA
v_call: TRBV7-9
j_call: TRBJ2-2
cdr3_aa: CASSRRQSVGELFF
cdr3_nt: TGTGCCAGCAGCCGACGACAGAGTGTCGGGGAGCTGTTTTTT

d_call: NA
clone_size: NA
v_call: TRBV27
j_call: TRBJ2-1
cdr3_aa: CASSFQLVGQFF
cdr3_nt: TGTGCCAGCAGTTTCCAACTGGTGGGGCAGTTCTTC

d_call: TRBD2
clone_size: NA
v_call: TRBV7-3
j_call: TRBJ2-2
cdr3_aa: CASSLNPLAGVSGELFF
cdr3_nt: TGTGCCAGCAGCCTAAACCCACTAGCGGGAGTATCAGGGGAGCTGTTTTTT

d_call: NA
clone_size: few
v_call: TRBV29-1
j_call: TRBJ1-1
cdr3_aa: CSVRSRVAQNTEAFF
cdr3_nt: TGCAGCGTCCGCAGTCGGGTGGCTCAGAACACTGAAGCTTTCTTT

d_call: NA
clone_size: few
v_call: TRBV28
j_call: TRBJ2-7
cdr3_aa: CASLSSGSTYEQYF
cdr3_nt: TGTGCCAGCCTCTCGTCCGGATCAACTTACGAGCAGTACTTC

d_call: TRBD2
clone_size: NA
v_call: TRBV5-1
j_call: TRBJ2-1
cdr3_aa: CASSLLAGTSDPRSYNEQFF
cdr3_nt: TGCGCCAGCAGCTTGTTGGCAGGGACTAGCGACCCTAGATCCTACAATGAGCAGTTCTTC

d_call: NA
clone_size: once
v_call: TRBV6-2/TRBV6-3
j_call: TRBJ1-5
cdr3_aa: CASSYSGGASNQPQHF
cdr3_nt: TGTGCCAGCAGTTACTCCGGGGGCGCAAGCAATCAGCCCCAGCATTTT

d_call: TRBD1
clone_size: NA
v_call: TRBV28
j_call: TRBJ1-2
cdr3_aa: CASSLPQGQGYGYTF
cdr3_nt: TGTGCCAGCAGTTTACCCCAGGGACAGGGGTATGGCTACACCTTC

d_call: TRBD1
clone_size: NA
v_call: TRBV4-1
j_call: TRBJ2-1
cdr3_aa: CASSQGGQDNEQFF
cdr3_nt: TGCGCCAGCAGCCAAGGGGGACAGGACAATGAGCAGTTCTTC

d_call: NA
clone_size: NA
v_call: TRBV12-3/TRBV12-4
j_call: TRBJ2-7
cdr3_aa: CASSSLPGGTRSYEQYF
cdr3_nt: TGTGCCAGCAGTTCCCTTCCGGGGGGCACGAGATCCTACGAGCAGTACTTC

d_call: NA
clone_size: NA
v_call: TRBV12-3/TRBV12-4
j_call: TRBJ1-2
cdr3_aa: CASRDLGGDYGYTF
cdr3_nt: TGTGCCAGCAGAGACTTGGGCGGGGACTATGGCTACACCTTC

d_call: TRBD1
clone_size: once
v_call: TRBV27
j_call: TRBJ1-1
cdr3_aa: CASSSRQGFTEAFF
cdr3_nt: TGTGCCAGCAGTTCTAGACAGGGATTCACTGAAGCTTTCTTT

d_call: NA
clone_size: NA
v_call: TRBV9
j_call: TRBJ2-1
cdr3_aa: CASSASSMDEQFF
cdr3_nt: TGTGCCAGCAGCGCCAGTAGCATGGATGAGCAGTTCTTC

d_call: NA
clone_size: NA
v_call: TRBV18
j_call: TRBJ2-3
cdr3_aa: CASSPELPPDTQYF
cdr3_nt: TGTGCCAGCTCACCCGAATTACCCCCAGATACGCAGTATTTT

d_call: NA
clone_size: NA
v_call: TRBV12-3/TRBV12-4
j_call: TRBJ2-1
cdr3_aa: CATAPSSYNEQFF
cdr3_nt: TGTGCCACCGCTCCCTCCTCCTACAATGAGCAGTTCTTC

d_call: NA
clone_size: NA
v_call: TRBV29-1
j_call: TRBJ1-2
cdr3_aa: CSVEPWGNYGYTF
cdr3_nt: TGCAGCGTTGAGCCCTGGGGAAACTATGGCTACACCTTC

d_call: NA
clone_size: NA
v_call: TRBV9
j_call: TRBJ2-1
cdr3_aa: CASSVGQGYEQFF
cdr3_nt: TGTGCCAGCAGCGTAGGGCAGGGGTATGAGCAGTTCTTC

d_call: TRBD2
clone_size: NA
v_call: TRBV24-1
j_call: TRBJ2-4
cdr3_aa: CATSDPGTSGASEQYF
cdr3_nt: TGTGCCACCAGTGATCCCGGGACTAGCGGGGCATCGGAGCAGTACTTC

d_call: TRBD2
clone_size: NA
v_call: TRBV6-1
j_call: TRBJ2-1
cdr3_aa: CASSPDGTSGTRKKYNEQFF
cdr3_nt: TGTGCCAGCAGCCCAGACGGGACTAGCGGGACTCGGAAAAAATACAATGAGCAGTTCTTC

d_call: NA
clone_size: once
v_call: TRBV5-1
j_call: TRBJ1-1
cdr3_aa: CASRTGSTEAFF
cdr3_nt: TGCGCCAGCAGGACGGGGTCCACTGAAGCTTTCTTT

d_call: NA
clone_size: few
v_call: TRBV6-6
j_call: TRBJ1-3
cdr3_aa: CASSYDSNSGNTIYF
cdr3_nt: TGTGCCAGCAGTTACGACTCCAACTCTGGAAACACCATATATTTT

d_call: NA
clone_size: NA
v_call: TRBV29-1
j_call: TRBJ2-3
cdr3_aa: CSVEEGGHGNTDTQYF
cdr3_nt: TGCAGCGTTGAAGAAGGGGGACACGGGAACACAGATACGCAGTATTTT

d_call: NA
clone_size: NA
v_call: TRBV12-3/TRBV12-4
j_call: TRBJ1-5
cdr3_aa: CASSEGSRQPQHF
cdr3_nt: TGTGCCAGCAGTGAGGGGTCTCGTCAGCCCCAGCATTTT

d_call: NA
clone_size: NA
v_call: TRBV6-1
j_call: TRBJ2-3
cdr3_aa: CASSELGDTQYF
cdr3_nt: TGTGCCAGCAGTGAACTAGGGGATACGCAGTATTTT

d_call: NA
clone_size: few
v_call: TRBV29-1
j_call: TRBJ2-5
cdr3_aa: CSVRVQETQYF
cdr3_nt: TGCAGCGTCAGGGTCCAAGAGACCCAGTACTTC

d_call: TRBD2
clone_size: NA
v_call: TRBV20-1
j_call: TRBJ2-1
cdr3_aa: CSATLAGGYNEQFF
cdr3_nt: TGCAGTGCTACCCTAGCGGGAGGGTACAATGAGCAGTTCTTC

d_call: NA
clone_size: few
v_call: TRBV7-7
j_call: TRBJ2-5
cdr3_aa: CASSLGPRETQYF
cdr3_nt: TGTGCTAGCAGCTTGGGTCCTCGGGAGACCCAGTACTTC

d_call: NA
clone_size: NA
v_call: TRBV20-1
j_call: TRBJ2-5
cdr3_aa: CSVGGEETQYF
cdr3_nt: TGCAGTGTCGGGGGAGAGGAGACCCAGTACTTC

d_call: TRBD1
clone_size: NA
v_call: TRBV20-1
j_call: TRBJ2-7
cdr3_aa: CSARASHRGPTYEQYF
cdr3_nt: TGCAGTGCTAGAGCCTCACACAGGGGCCCCACCTACGAGCAGTACTTC

d_call: TRBD2
clone_size: few
v_call: TRBV6-5
j_call: TRBJ2-6
cdr3_aa: CASSIGGRSGANVLTF
cdr3_nt: TGTGCCAGCAGTATCGGCGGGAGGTCTGGGGCCAACGTCCTGACTTTC

d_call: TRBD2
clone_size: NA
v_call: TRBV10-2
j_call: TRBJ2-1
cdr3_aa: CASRGLAGEYYNEQFF
cdr3_nt: TGCGCCAGCAGGGGACTAGCGGGAGAATACTACAATGAGCAGTTCTTC

d_call: TRBD1
clone_size: NA
v_call: TRBV9
j_call: TRBJ2-3
cdr3_aa: CASSVSTGGVGYAYF
cdr3_nt: TGTGCCAGCAGCGTAAGCACAGGGGGCGTTGGATACGCGTATTTT

d_call: NA
clone_size: NA
v_call: TRBV5-1
j_call: TRBJ2-7
cdr3_aa: CASRPSSGSYEQYF
cdr3_nt: TGCGCCAGCAGACCTAGCAGCGGGTCCTACGAGCAGTACTTC

d_call: NA
clone_size: few
v_call: TRBV20-1
j_call: TRBJ2-5
cdr3_aa: CSARVPKQETQYF
cdr3_nt: TGCAGTGCTAGGGTTCCCAAACAGGAGACCCAGTACTTC

d_call: NA
clone_size: NA
v_call: TRBV28
j_call: TRBJ2-3
cdr3_aa: CATQTDADTQYF
cdr3_nt: TGTGCCACCCAGACAGACGCAGATACGCAGTATTTT

d_call: NA
clone_size: NA
v_call: TRBV5-1
j_call: TRBJ2-1
cdr3_aa: CASSPEGVNEQFF
cdr3_nt: TGCGCCAGCAGCCCGGAGGGAGTAAATGAGCAGTTCTTC

d_call: NA
clone_size: few
v_call: TRBV7-2
j_call: TRBJ2-5
cdr3_aa: CASSFWTGQETQYF
cdr3_nt: TGTGCCAGCAGCTTCTGGACTGGCCAAGAGACCCAGTACTTC

d_call: TRBD2
clone_size: NA
v_call: TRBV7-8
j_call: TRBJ2-7
cdr3_aa: CASSYRGGGSSYNEQYF
cdr3_nt: TGTGCCAGCAGCTATCGTGGCGGGGGGAGCTCCTACAATGAGCAGTACTTC

d_call: TRBD2
clone_size: NA
v_call: TRBV4-2
j_call: TRBJ2-5
cdr3_aa: CASSQGGVAGGGETQYF
cdr3_nt: TGTGCCAGCAGCCAAGGGGGTGTTGCGGGAGGAGGAGAGACCCAGTACTTC

d_call: NA
clone_size: NA
v_call: TRBV5-1
j_call: TRBJ2-1
cdr3_aa: CASSPQGDSYNEQFF
cdr3_nt: TGCGCCAGCAGCCCTCAGGGAGACTCCTACAATGAGCAGTTCTTC

d_call: NA
clone_size: NA
v_call: TRBV20-1
j_call: TRBJ2-7
cdr3_aa: CSARSSDKGSSYEQYF
cdr3_nt: TGCAGTGCCCGGAGTTCGGACAAGGGGAGCTCCTACGAGCAGTACTTC